This T cell receptor beta chain is drawn from a study of blood T cell repertoires in COVID-19. Study in general: There were acute and convalescent COVID-19 samples, and they came from the United States, Italy and Spain. The cDNA or gDNA used as material had been derived from T cells, B-cell-depleted T cells, or PBMCs.

This clone has just a few counts. In the original analysis: From reference gene primer amplification, estimates of nucleated cell counts were derived. Data came from immunoSEQ multiplex PCR; TCRdb stores just in-frame clones and leaves some out. D and trimming come from the DNA, and the V and J calls and clone size come from that table. The top ten hold approximately 3.7% of the sample, which has hundreds of thousands of clones, 85% seen once. Trimming pared 8 bases from V and 0 bases from J, leaving 14 bases between. CDR3 length equals 15 residues. Germline lookup yields CDR1 SNHLY and CDR2 FYNNEI. The rearrangement links TRBV2 to TRBJ1-3; D is unclear. The sequenced sample was peripheral blood. This receptor was obtained from a woman aged 18-35 years with acute or convalescent COVID-19. CDR3 coding DNA: TGTGCCAGCTCCCAGGCCGGCAGCTCTGGAAACACCATATATTTT. It yields the protein CASSQAGSSGNTIYF.